The clone carrying this T cell receptor beta chain was seen repeatedly, ten times or more. Its antigen remains unknown. The junction and the germline gene differ at one end; a read error may be behind it. These data come from a study of CD8+CD57+ T cells in acquired aplastic anemia. Study results and limitations: Any difference that existed in CD8+ Simpson's diversity between patients and controls was not significant.

It was patients with CD8+CD57+ cell expansion by flow cytometry who were chosen for sequencing. No therapy was given to patients before blood sampling. This CDR3 contains 14 residues. The germline V gene encodes CDR1 SSHAT and CDR2 FNYEAQ (reference sequence). Profiling that covered TCR beta VDJ and CDR3 relied on genomic DNA as its template. TCRdb redid the calling of the reads with MiXCR, one entry per CDR3 protein. The sample includes 200,000 to 250,000 distinct CDR3 sequences, around half of them seen just once. The sample consisted of sorted CD4+, CD8+, or CD8+CD57+ T cells (not recorded which) from PBMCs. The chain uses TRBV7-7 and TRBJ2-7, with D uncertain. This sequence originates from a human donor with aplastic anemia. The CDR3 DNA follows: TGTGCTAGCAGCTTAGACGCCAGCTCCTACGAGCAGTACTTC. The encoded protein is CASSLDASSYEQYF.